The rows below give T cell receptor beta chains drawn from one sample of a study of PD-1 blockade in classical Hodgkin lymphoma. Generated by immunoSEQ multiplex PCR, the TCRdb table keeps only in-frame clones and is missing some. The sample contains tens of thousands of clones, over 65% of which appear only once. Sequenced material: peripheral blood mononuclear cells (PBMCs), taken before the second cycle of nivolumab. Receptors were obtained from a human donor with classical Hodgkin lymphoma. CDR3s include the opening cysteine and the closing phenylalanine or tryptophan. The order of the fields is V gene, J gene, D gene, clone size, CDR3 protein, CDR3 DNA. D genes are given only for firm matches. Some rows mark clone size as missing; the rest say once, few, many or name a class of expanded clone.

v_gene: TRBV29-1
j_gene: TRBJ1-2
d_gene: .
abundance: .
CDR3aa: CSVGQYYGYTF
CDR3nt: TGCAGCGTTGGACAGTACTATGGCTACACCTTC

v_gene: TRBV10-3
j_gene: TRBJ2-1
d_gene: TRBD2
abundance: .
CDR3aa: CAIRLRREDNEQFF
CDR3nt: TGTGCCATCAGATTACGGCGGGAGGACAATGAGCAGTTCTTC

v_gene: TRBV28
j_gene: TRBJ1-5
d_gene: .
abundance: .
CDR3aa: CASDQVAHTNQPQHF
CDR3nt: TGTGCCAGCGATCAGGTGGCCCATACGAATCAGCCCCAGCATTTT

v_gene: TRBV19
j_gene: TRBJ1-1
d_gene: TRBD1
abundance: .
CDR3aa: CASSTSNPWDSPEAFF
CDR3nt: TGTGCCAGTAGTACCTCAAACCCCTGGGACAGCCCTGAAGCTTTCTTT

v_gene: TRBV5-4
j_gene: TRBJ2-7
d_gene: .
abundance: .
CDR3aa: CASSSTVMSEQYF
CDR3nt: TGTGCCAGCAGTTCCACAGTCATGAGCGAGCAGTACTTC

v_gene: TRBV11-3
j_gene: TRBJ1-1
d_gene: .
abundance: few
CDR3aa: CASSLSLGVGNTEAFF
CDR3nt: TGTGCCAGCAGCTTAAGTTTGGGGGTGGGGAACACTGAAGCTTTCTTT

v_gene: TRBV7-6
j_gene: TRBJ2-7
d_gene: .
abundance: once
CDR3aa: CASSLGLDSLGEQYF
CDR3nt: TGTGCCAGCAGCTTAGGTCTGGATTCTTTAGGCGAGCAGTACTTC

v_gene: TRBV4-1
j_gene: TRBJ2-1
d_gene: .
abundance: once
CDR3aa: CASSQLDMGFSYNEQFF
CDR3nt: TGCGCCAGCAGCCAGCTAGATATGGGGTTCTCCTACAATGAGCAGTTCTTC

v_gene: TRBV25-1
j_gene: TRBJ2-5
d_gene: .
abundance: .
CDR3aa: CASRGGETQYF
CDR3nt: TGTGCCAGCAGAGGGGGTGAGACCCAGTACTTC

v_gene: TRBV9
j_gene: TRBJ2-2
d_gene: .
abundance: .
CDR3aa: CASSVVGFTGELFF
CDR3nt: TGTGCCAGCAGCGTAGTAGGGTTCACCGGGGAGCTGTTTTTT

v_gene: TRBV5-1
j_gene: TRBJ2-2
d_gene: TRBD2
abundance: .
CDR3aa: CASSLGGAGSTGELFF
CDR3nt: TGCGCCAGCAGCTTGGGTGGAGCGGGAAGCACCGGGGAGCTGTTTTTT

v_gene: TRBV7-9
j_gene: TRBJ1-4
d_gene: .
abundance: .
CDR3aa: CASSLIRATNEKLFF
CDR3nt: TGTGCCAGCAGCTTAATCCGTGCAACTAATGAAAAACTGTTTTTT

v_gene: TRBV29-1
j_gene: TRBJ1-1
d_gene: .
abundance: medium-sized
CDR3aa: CSVGPSGQNTEAFF
CDR3nt: TGCAGCGTTGGTCCATCAGGGCAGAACACTGAAGCTTTCTTT

v_gene: TRBV5-6
j_gene: TRBJ1-3
d_gene: .
abundance: .
CDR3aa: CASIHRDSGNTIYF
CDR3nt: TGTGCCAGCATTCATAGGGACTCTGGAAACACCATATATTTT

v_gene: TRBV5-5
j_gene: TRBJ1-1
d_gene: .
abundance: once
CDR3aa: CASSLQRIRAEAFF
CDR3nt: TGTGCCAGCAGCTTGCAACGGATACGGGCTGAAGCTTTCTTT

v_gene: TRBV5-1
j_gene: TRBJ2-3
d_gene: .
abundance: .
CDR3aa: CASSLGRTDTQYF
CDR3nt: TGCGCCAGCAGCTTGGGCAGGACAGATACGCAGTATTTT

v_gene: TRBV7-8
j_gene: TRBJ1-3
d_gene: .
abundance: .
CDR3aa: CASSPVASSGNTIYF
CDR3nt: TGTGCCAGCAGCCCAGTGGCGTCCTCTGGAAACACCATATATTTT

v_gene: TRBV10-3
j_gene: TRBJ2-5
d_gene: .
abundance: .
CDR3aa: CAISDGLAFQETQYF
CDR3nt: TGTGCCATCAGTGACGGGCTAGCTTTCCAAGAGACCCAGTACTTC

v_gene: TRBV7-8
j_gene: TRBJ2-3
d_gene: TRBD1
abundance: .
CDR3aa: CASSPQGAMTDTQYF
CDR3nt: TGTGCCAGCAGCCCACAGGGGGCGATGACAGATACGCAGTATTTT

v_gene: TRBV4-3
j_gene: TRBJ2-7
d_gene: .
abundance: .
CDR3aa: CASSQGTDYEQYF
CDR3nt: TGCGCCAGCAGCCAAGGGACAGATTACGAGCAGTACTTC

v_gene: TRBV2
j_gene: TRBJ2-1
d_gene: TRBD1
abundance: .
CDR3aa: CASSGDRGDEQFF
CDR3nt: TGTGCCAGCAGCGGGGACAGGGGAGATGAGCAGTTCTTC

v_gene: TRBV7-6
j_gene: TRBJ2-1
d_gene: .
abundance: .
CDR3aa: CASSLDLLGTQFF
CDR3nt: TGTGCCAGCAGCTTAGATTTACTTGGCACGCAGTTCTTC

v_gene: TRBV29-1
j_gene: TRBJ2-7
d_gene: .
abundance: once
CDR3aa: CSVYSFSYEQYF
CDR3nt: TGCAGCGTTTACAGCTTCTCCTACGAGCAGTACTTC

v_gene: TRBV12-5
j_gene: TRBJ2-1
d_gene: .
abundance: .
CDR3aa: CASGMTGEGSEQFF
CDR3nt: TGTGCTAGTGGTATGACAGGGGAGGGAAGTGAGCAGTTCTTC

v_gene: TRBV10-3
j_gene: TRBJ1-4
d_gene: .
abundance: .
CDR3aa: CAISESWATNEKLFF
CDR3nt: TGTGCCATCAGTGAGTCCTGGGCAACTAATGAAAAACTGTTTTTT

v_gene: TRBV6-1
j_gene: TRBJ1-5
d_gene: .
abundance: .
CDR3aa: CASRMWGVPGPQHF
CDR3nt: TGTGCCAGCAGGATGTGGGGAGTTCCAGGGCCCCAGCATTTT

v_gene: TRBV2
j_gene: TRBJ1-1
d_gene: .
abundance: .
CDR3aa: CASTDPGHPKNTEAFF
CDR3nt: TGTGCCAGCACCGACCCGGGACATCCAAAGAACACTGAAGCTTTCTTT

v_gene: TRBV7-2
j_gene: TRBJ1-4
d_gene: .
abundance: .
CDR3aa: CASSLAGGTTNEKLFF
CDR3nt: TGTGCCAGCAGCTTAGCGGGGGGGACAACTAATGAAAAACTGTTTTTT

v_gene: TRBV12-5
j_gene: TRBJ2-1
d_gene: .
abundance: .
CDR3aa: CASGLQGRTYNEQFF
CDR3nt: TGTGCTAGTGGTTTGCAGGGGAGGACCTACAATGAGCAGTTCTTC

v_gene: TRBV7-8
j_gene: TRBJ1-1
d_gene: .
abundance: .
CDR3aa: CASSPRGRPLNTEAFF
CDR3nt: TGTGCCAGCAGCCCGCGGGGGCGTCCATTGAACACTGAAGCTTTCTTT

v_gene: TRBV19
j_gene: TRBJ1-5
d_gene: TRBD1
abundance: .
CDR3aa: CASSPSTGTGGDQPQHF
CDR3nt: TGTGCCAGTAGCCCTTCCACCGGGACAGGGGGGGATCAGCCCCAGCATTTT

v_gene: TRBV6-5
j_gene: TRBJ1-1
d_gene: .
abundance: .
CDR3aa: CASSSITSAFF
CDR3nt: TGTGCCAGCAGTTCTATTACCTCAGCTTTCTTT

v_gene: TRBV4-3
j_gene: TRBJ1-2
d_gene: .
abundance: .
CDR3aa: CASSQDLTAERYTF
CDR3nt: TGCGCCAGCAGCCAAGATCTAACTGCGGAACGCTACACCTTC

v_gene: TRBV10-3
j_gene: TRBJ2-6
d_gene: .
abundance: .
CDR3aa: CAISGGGVSGANVLTF
CDR3nt: TGTGCCATCAGCGGAGGGGGAGTCTCTGGGGCCAACGTCCTGACTTTC

v_gene: TRBV10-3
j_gene: TRBJ2-2
d_gene: .
abundance: .
CDR3aa: CAISGTRGTGELFF
CDR3nt: TGTGCCATCTCGGGGACCCGAGGAACCGGGGAGCTGTTTTTT

v_gene: TRBV9
j_gene: TRBJ1-5
d_gene: .
abundance: .
CDR3aa: CASSVGIGQYQPQHF
CDR3nt: TGTGCCAGCAGCGTAGGGATAGGGCAGTATCAGCCCCAGCATTTT

v_gene: TRBV5-4
j_gene: TRBJ1-2
d_gene: .
abundance: .
CDR3aa: CASSQVLRGGYTF
CDR3nt: TGTGCCAGCAGCCAAGTTTTAAGAGGCGGCTACACCTTC

v_gene: TRBV27
j_gene: TRBJ2-3
d_gene: .
abundance: .
CDR3aa: CASSDGTVLDTQYF
CDR3nt: TGTGCCAGCAGCGACGGGACCGTCCTAGATACGCAGTATTTT

v_gene: TRBV4-3
j_gene: TRBJ1-4
d_gene: .
abundance: .
CDR3aa: CASSQEVDRWGSEKLFF
CDR3nt: TGCGCCAGCAGCCAAGAGGTCGATAGGTGGGGTAGTGAAAAACTGTTTTTT

v_gene: TRBV7-8
j_gene: TRBJ2-1
d_gene: TRBD1
abundance: .
CDR3aa: CASSLGRDRGVYEQFF
CDR3nt: TGTGCCAGCAGCTTAGGACGGGACAGGGGGGTCTATGAGCAGTTCTTC

v_gene: TRBV6-1
j_gene: TRBJ1-5
d_gene: .
abundance: .
CDR3aa: CASSVRGNQPQHF
CDR3nt: TGTGCCAGCAGTGTTCGAGGGAATCAGCCCCAGCATTTT

v_gene: TRBV7-9
j_gene: TRBJ2-1
d_gene: TRBD1
abundance: .
CDR3aa: CASSQAWDSEQFF
CDR3nt: TGTGCCAGCAGCCAAGCCTGGGACAGTGAGCAGTTCTTC

v_gene: TRBV19
j_gene: TRBJ2-1
d_gene: .
abundance: .
CDR3aa: CASRGAGLLNEQFF
CDR3nt: TGTGCCAGTAGAGGGGCGGGACTTCTAAATGAGCAGTTCTTC

v_gene: TRBV4-3
j_gene: TRBJ1-4
d_gene: .
abundance: .
CDR3aa: CASSPGTAGNEKLFF
CDR3nt: TGCGCCAGCAGCCCAGGGACTGCCGGAAATGAAAAACTGTTTTTT

v_gene: TRBV2
j_gene: TRBJ2-3
d_gene: .
abundance: once
CDR3aa: CASSWAETDTQYF
CDR3nt: TGTGCCAGCAGTTGGGCAGAAACAGATACGCAGTATTTT

v_gene: TRBV11-3
j_gene: TRBJ2-2
d_gene: .
abundance: .
CDR3aa: CASSLDGGNTGELFF
CDR3nt: TGTGCCAGCAGCTTAGACGGCGGAAACACCGGGGAGCTGTTTTTT

v_gene: TRBV4-3
j_gene: TRBJ2-1
d_gene: .
abundance: once
CDR3aa: CASSQTGRQHEQFF
CDR3nt: TGCGCCAGCAGCCAAACCGGGAGACAGCATGAGCAGTTCTTC

v_gene: TRBV25-1
j_gene: TRBJ1-4
d_gene: .
abundance: .
CDR3aa: CASSEGGPTGGTNEKLFF
CDR3nt: TGTGCCAGCAGTGAAGGGGGACCAACCGGGGGAACTAATGAAAAACTGTTTTTT

v_gene: TRBV4-2
j_gene: TRBJ2-2
d_gene: TRBD1
abundance: .
CDR3aa: CASSQTDRAGGELFF
CDR3nt: TGTGCCAGCAGCCAAACGGACAGGGCTGGCGGGGAGCTGTTTTTT

v_gene: TRBV5-6
j_gene: TRBJ2-3
d_gene: TRBD2
abundance: .
CDR3aa: CASRRGLLSTDTQYF
CDR3nt: TGTGCCAGCAGACGGGGACTACTGAGCACAGATACGCAGTATTTT

v_gene: TRBV5-1
j_gene: TRBJ1-2
d_gene: TRBD1
abundance: once
CDR3aa: CASSLQGVGGYTF
CDR3nt: TGCGCCAGCAGCCTACAGGGGGTGGGAGGCTACACCTTC

v_gene: TRBV7-9
j_gene: TRBJ1-5
d_gene: TRBD1
abundance: .
CDR3aa: CASSGTGGDPPQHF
CDR3nt: TGTGCCAGCAGCGGGACAGGGGGGGATCCGCCCCAGCATTTT

v_gene: TRBV11-1
j_gene: TRBJ1-1
d_gene: TRBD1
abundance: .
CDR3aa: CASSLDTGGRTEAFF
CDR3nt: TGTGCCAGCAGCTTAGACACAGGGGGGCGGACTGAAGCTTTCTTT

v_gene: TRBV30
j_gene: TRBJ2-1
d_gene: TRBD2
abundance: .
CDR3aa: CAWSTGTSAYNEQFF
CDR3nt: TGTGCCTGGAGTACCGGGACTAGCGCGTACAATGAGCAGTTCTTC

v_gene: TRBV5-5
j_gene: TRBJ2-7
d_gene: .
abundance: .
CDR3aa: CASSLAGSREQYF
CDR3nt: TGTGCCAGCAGCTTGGCGGGTTCCCGCGAGCAGTACTTC

v_gene: TRBV28
j_gene: TRBJ2-1
d_gene: TRBD1
abundance: .
CDR3aa: CASSSPGTGVWNEQFF
CDR3nt: TGTGCCAGCAGCTCACCCGGGACAGGAGTCTGGAATGAGCAGTTCTTC

v_gene: TRBV10-2
j_gene: TRBJ1-6
d_gene: .
abundance: few
CDR3aa: CASKMTAGLYNSPLHF
CDR3nt: TGCGCCAGCAAAATGACCGCCGGGCTCTATAATTCACCCCTCCACTTT

v_gene: TRBV5-5
j_gene: TRBJ1-6
d_gene: .
abundance: once
CDR3aa: CASSFDSSYNSPLHF
CDR3nt: TGTGCCAGCAGCTTCGACAGCTCCTATAATTCACCCCTCCACTTT

v_gene: TRBV6-5
j_gene: TRBJ1-5
d_gene: .
abundance: .
CDR3aa: CASLLGPSSNQPQHF
CDR3nt: TGTGCCAGCTTGTTAGGGCCGAGCAGCAATCAGCCCCAGCATTTT